The rows below give T cell receptor beta chains drawn from one sample of a study of graft-versus-host responses after intestinal transplantation. The method was immunoSEQ multiplex PCR; TCRdb's version includes in-frame clones alone and lacks a portion of them. The data contain about 86,000 clones, 88% of them singletons. These receptors are not linked to any known antigen. Sequenced here: unstimulated CD4+ T cells sorted from spleen or lymph node cells, sampled before transplant. Every receptor here comes from a human donor who was the organ donor for an intestinal transplant. Both conserved end residues are part of each CDR3. D genes are given only for firm matches. Part of the rows lack a size; the others show once, few, many or a class for expanded clones.

clone_size d_call cdr3_length j_call v_call cdr3_aa cdr3_nt
. TRBD2 13 TRBJ2-7 TRBV27 CASMRAGAREQYF TGTGCCAGCATGCGAGCGGGAGCTCGCGAGCAGTACTTC
. . 12 TRBJ2-7 TRBV30 CAWNGGRGEQYF TGTGCCTGGAACGGGGGTAGGGGCGAGCAGTACTTC
. . 16 TRBJ2-2 TRBV11-2 CASSPPPSENTGELFF TGTGCCAGCAGCCCCCCCCCTAGCGAAAACACCGGGGAGCTGTTTTTT
. . 11 TRBJ2-1 TRBV6-1 CASSAYNEQFF TGTGCCAGCAGTGCGTACAATGAGCAGTTCTTC
. . 15 TRBJ1-5 TRBV9 CASSPDLRSNQPQHF TGTGCCAGCAGCCCAGACCTGCGGAGCAATCAGCCCCAGCATTTT
. . 15 TRBJ1-6 TRBV7-9 CASSLARGGGSPLHF TGTGCCAGCAGCTTAGCGCGGGGGGGAGGTTCACCCCTCCACTTT
. TRBD1 16 TRBJ2-3 TRBV5-4 CASSAGQGDYTDTQYF TGTGCCAGCAGCGCTGGACAGGGAGACTACACAGATACGCAGTATTTT
. TRBD2 15 TRBJ2-7 TRBV6-6 CASSRGTSGRGEQYF TGTGCCAGCAGCCGCGGGACTAGCGGGAGGGGTGAGCAGTACTTC
. TRBD1 16 TRBJ2-7 TRBV15 CATSKFGSGQGLEQYF TGTGCCACCAGCAAATTTGGTAGCGGACAGGGGCTAGAGCAGTACTTC
. TRBD2 17 TRBJ2-1 TRBV4-1 CASSQEGRGGRYNEQFF TGCGCCAGCAGCCAGGAGGGGCGGGGGGGGAGGTACAATGAGCAGTTCTTC
. TRBD2 17 TRBJ2-5 TRBV5-5 CASSWPGLAGGQQTQYF TGTGCCAGCAGCTGGCCGGGACTAGCGGGGGGGCAGCAGACCCAGTACTTC
once . 14 TRBJ2-5 TRBV6-1 CASSNTLAYETQYF TGTGCCAGCAGTAATACTCTAGCGTACGAGACCCAGTACTTC
. . 15 TRBJ1-2 TRBV5-6 CASTLGGRVIYGYTF TGTGCCAGCACCCTTGGGGGCAGGGTCATCTATGGCTACACCTTC
. . 12 TRBJ2-7 TRBV18 CASSPSQYEQYF TGTGCCAGCTCACCGTCCCAATACGAGCAGTACTTC
. TRBD1 15 TRBJ2-2 TRBV6-5 CASSRGQGYTGELFF TGTGCCAGCAGCCGCGGACAGGGTTACACCGGGGAGCTGTTTTTT
. . 16 TRBJ1-3 TRBV7-9 CASSFYRAFYGNTIYF TGTGCCAGCAGCTTCTACAGGGCTTTTTATGGAAACACCATATATTTT
. . 17 TRBJ1-1 TRBV7-2 CASSLTVSGGGYTEAFF TGTGCCAGCAGCTTAACTGTTTCGGGTGGGGGGTACACTGAAGCTTTCTTT
. TRBD1 15 TRBJ1-2 TRBV18 CASSPERDRNYGYTF TGTGCCAGCTCACCAGAAAGGGACAGGAACTATGGCTACACCTTC
. TRBD2 19 TRBJ2-3 TRBV15 CATSSGGVRTSGRTDTQYF TGTGCCACCAGCAGCGGAGGGGTTAGGACTAGCGGACGCACAGATACGCAGTATTTT
. . 12 TRBJ1-5 TRBV7-9 CASSISTEPQHF TGTGCCAGCAGCATCTCCACTGAGCCCCAGCATTTT
. TRBD2 15 TRBJ2-1 TRBV5-1 CASSPSGTRNNEQFF TGCGCCAGCAGCCCGAGCGGGACCAGGAACAATGAGCAGTTCTTC
few TRBD1 14 TRBJ1-5 TRBV6-1 CASVDRGENQPQHF TGTGCCAGCGTTGACAGGGGCGAGAATCAGCCCCAGCATTTT
. TRBD2 14 TRBJ2-2 TRBV28 CASNKGGSAGELFF TGTGCCAGCAACAAGGGAGGGTCGGCCGGGGAGCTGTTTTTT
. . 15 TRBJ2-1 TRBV10-3 CAISEPGVGDNEQFF TGTGCCATCAGTGAGCCGGGGGTCGGGGACAATGAGCAGTTCTTC
few TRBD1 15 TRBJ1-4 TRBV7-6 CASSLRTGLDEKLFF TGTGCCAGCAGCCTCCGGACAGGGTTGGATGAAAAACTGTTTTTT
few . 15 TRBJ2-3 TRBV28 CASSGRGPNTDTQYF TGTGCCAGCAGCGGGAGAGGGCCCAACACAGATACGCAGTATTTT
. TRBD1 14 TRBJ2-2 TRBV28 CASERTGFTGELFF TGTGCCAGCGAGCGGACAGGGTTCACCGGGGAGCTGTTTTTT
. . 16 TRBJ2-7 TRBV18 CASSPGPQTSSYEQYF TGTGCCAGCTCACCGGGGCCGCAAACAAGCTCCTACGAGCAGTACTTC
. . 13 TRBJ2-7 TRBV29-1 CSVEDRGGREQYF TGCAGCGTTGAAGATCGTGGGGGGAGGGAGCAGTACTTC
. . 13 TRBJ1-5 TRBV27 CASWGRANQPQHF TGTGCCAGCTGGGGCAGGGCCAATCAGCCCCAGCATTTT
. TRBD1 16 TRBJ1-2 TRBV15 CATSRGGTGRFDGYTF TGTGCCACCAGCAGAGGGGGGACAGGGAGATTCGACGGCTACACCTTC
. TRBD2 16 TRBJ2-5 TRBV11-2 CASSPLAGGIRETQYF TGTGCCAGCAGCCCGTTAGCGGGGGGGATACGGGAGACCCAGTACTTC
. . 13 TRBJ2-2 TRBV15 CATSREIVEELFF TGTGCCACCAGCAGAGAAATAGTCGAGGAGCTGTTTTTT
. TRBD1 16 TRBJ2-7 TRBV28 CASSWGRGQGIYEQYF TGTGCCAGCAGCTGGGGCCGGGGACAGGGGATATACGAGCAGTACTTC
. TRBD2 15 TRBJ2-5 TRBV7-2 CASSPRAGIWETQYF TGTGCCAGCAGCCCTCGAGCGGGAATCTGGGAGACCCAGTACTTC
. . 15 TRBJ2-1 TRBV2 CASSELAASYNEQFF TGTGCCAGCAGTGAACTGGCGGCCTCCTACAATGAGCAGTTCTTC